A selection of T cell receptor beta chains follows, all from one sample in a study of T cells after yellow fever vaccination. TCRdb re-called the 5' RACE reads through MiXCR, storing one row per CDR3 protein. Of under 600,000 distinct CDR3 sequences listed, 13% are singletons. The sample was PBMCs, taken on the day of the yellow fever booster vaccination. The receptors were sampled from a man aged 30-40 years who received the YFV17D yellow fever vaccine. Each CDR3 is given without its conserved first and last residue. The D gene is left open where the match is weak.

V gene	D gene	J gene	CDR3 protein
TRBV7-2	.	TRBJ1-5	ASSSDSGGNQPQH
TRBV5-1	.	TRBJ1-1	ASSTRWDQHTEAF
TRBV6-6	.	TRBJ1-2	ASNLDEAIGYT
TRBV4-3	TRBD2	TRBJ2-1	ASSQLAGGTYNEQF
TRBV7-9	TRBD1	TRBJ2-1	ASSLAAGQGHQF
TRBV19	.	TRBJ1-1	ASSRGEAF
TRBV5-6	.	TRBJ2-7	ASRVRDYEQY
TRBV5-1	.	TRBJ2-3	ASSSERAADTQY
TRBV5-1	.	TRBJ2-2	ASGRQVDTGELF
TRBV1	.	TRBJ2-3	SASGLANTDTQY
TRBV7-2	.	TRBJ2-7	ASSVRIGQNYEQY
TRBV4-1	.	TRBJ2-3	ASSSSRGDTQY
TRBV5-4	.	TRBJ1-2	ASSLSGDSYGYT
TRBV9	.	TRBJ1-6	ASSVRINSPLH
TRBV10-3	.	TRBJ2-3	AIVFLLRDGNGDTQY
TRBV7-2	TRBD2	TRBJ2-6	ASGGVGGANVLT
TRBV6-5	.	TRBJ2-2	ASSSLEGGELF
TRBV20-1	.	TRBJ1-4	SARGGFNEKLF
TRBV21-1	.	TRBJ2-3	ASSIPGLAVTDTQY
TRBV12-3/TRBV12-4	.	TRBJ1-6	ASSSGPGLLH
TRBV12-3/TRBV12-4	.	TRBJ2-1	ASSPAPRTSPYNEQF
TRBV10-3	TRBD1	TRBJ2-1	AIGDRGLSEQF
TRBV7-2	.	TRBJ1-6	ASTRIRDNSPLH
TRBV29-1	.	TRBJ2-2	SAQGGYTGELF
TRBV20-1	.	TRBJ2-5	SARSQGRETQY
TRBV11-3	TRBD2	TRBJ2-1	ASSLGGSGSDEQF
TRBV20-1	TRBD2	TRBJ2-1	SASSGRRHEQF
TRBV23-1	TRBD1	TRBJ1-5	ASSQRDRGDSNQPQH